One sample yielded the 30 T cell receptor beta chains listed below, sequenced in a study of control samples from healthy donors and cancer patients. Clones were read by immunoSEQ multiplex PCR, and TCRdb kept only the in-frame ones, dropping some. This sample carries about 410,000 clones, over 75% of them seen once, and the ten largest clones take around 6.4%. Sequencing used PBMCs. The receptors stem from a man between 35 and 55 years old with head and neck cancer.

In regard to this clone: Within the sample, other DNA sequences also encode this same CDR3. V usage is TRBV28 and J usage is TRBJ2-2, with D unresolved. The V end was cut by 2 bases, the J end by 6 bases, with 4 bases between. The CDR3 has 12 amino acids. Per germline, CDR1 MDHEN and CDR2 SYDVKM. CDR3: CASSLRPGELFF. The CDR3 bases are TGTGCCAGCAGTTTACGGCCCGGGGAGCTGTTTTTT.

The chain employs TRBV7-9 and TRBJ2-5; weak D call: TRBD1 (7 bases). The CDR3 contains 14 residues. V dropped 2 bases and J dropped 5 bases, with 12 bases sitting between them. The germline V gene has CDR1 SEHNR and CDR2 FQNEAQ (reference sequence). The CDR3 region has the DNA TGTGCCAGCAGCTTAAACAGGGGAGGTGAGACCCAGTACTTC. The encoded protein is CASSLNRGGETQYF.

This clone was counted between two and nine times. This chain joins TRBV7-8 and TRBJ2-3; D is unresolved. CDR1 SGHVS and CDR2 FQNEAQ come from the germline V gene. V lost 1 base and J lost 6, with 11 bases in between. The CDR3 has 14 residues. The CDR3 coding sequence is TGTGCCAGCAGCTTAGTCCGGCCCCTGGATACGCAGTATTTT. It codes for CASSLVRPLDTQYF. Full variable domain (outside the CDR3, taken from reference TRBV7-8 and TRBJ2-3): GAGVSQSPRYKVAKRGQDVALRCDPISGHVSLFWYQQALGQGPEFLTYFQNEAQLDKSGLPSDRFFAERPEGSVSTLKIQRTQQEDSAVYLCASSLVRPLDTQYFGPGTRLTVL.

The CDR3 nucleotides read TGTGCCAGCAGTTTCTATATAAGGGGGGACTACAATGAGCAGTTCTTC. This codes for CASSFYIRGDYNEQFF. V usage is TRBV28 and J usage is TRBJ2-1; D may match TRBD1 or TRBD2 (6 bases each). The CDR3 loop spans 16 amino acids. The germline V gene has CDR1 MDHEN and CDR2 SYDVKM. V was clipped by 3 bases and J by 3 bases, with 15 bases between them. Full variable domain (outside the CDR3, taken from reference TRBV28 and TRBJ2-1): DVKVTQSSRYLVKRTGEKVFLECVQDMDHENMFWYRQDPGLGLRLIYFSYDVKMKEKGDIPEGYSVSREKKERFSLILESASTNQTSMYLCASSFYIRGDYNEQFFGPGTRLTVL.

This sequence joins TRBV6-5 and TRBJ1-5; no firm D call. V shed 0 bases and J shed 0 bases, with 3 bases lying between them. The CDR3 covers 14 residues. Germline CDR1 reads MNHEY; CDR2 reads SVGAGI. The CDR3 is CASSYSGSNQPQHF. DNA of the CDR3: TGTGCCAGCAGTTACTCGGGTAGCAATCAGCCCCAGCATTTT.

This chain links TRBV24-1 with TRBJ2-2; maybe TRBD1 (6 bases). CDR1 and CDR2 (germline): KGHDR, SFDVKD. The CDR3 extends over 14 amino acids. Deletions cut 5 bases from V and 1 base from J, with 7 bases between. The CDR3 reads CATSVQGNTGELFF. In nucleotides, the CDR3 is TGTGCCACCAGTGTACAGGGGAACACCGGGGAGCTGTTTTTT.

The chain is built from TRBV4-1 and TRBJ1-2; 7 bases agree with TRBD1. With V trimmed by 4 bases and J by 1 base, 9 bases remained unmatched. The CDR3 spans 16 residues. Germline CDR1 MGHRA, CDR2 YSYEKL. This CDR3 is CASSPPGGSRNYGYTF. The CDR3 nucleotides are TGCGCCAGCAGCCCACCAGGGGGGAGTCGTAACTATGGCTACACCTTC.

V is TRBV5-4 and J is TRBJ1-6; no clear D gene. Germline CDR1 SGHNT, CDR2 YYREEE (reference sequence). This CDR3 contains 14 residues. V lost 1 base to trimming and J lost 7 bases, with 9 bases between them. The CDR3 DNA reads as TGTGCCAGCAGCTTGAATGGCGTCAATTCACCCCTCCACTTT. Residues: CASSLNGVNSPLHF.

The chain recombines TRBV4-2 with TRBJ1-5; 9 nucleotides align to TRBD1. This CDR3 spans 14 amino acids. Germline loops: CDR1 LGHNA, CDR2 YNFKEQ. Trimming at V came to 6 bases and at J to 4 bases, leaving 4 bases not matched to a gene. This chain's CDR3 is CASSVGQGNQPQHF. In DNA, the CDR3 is TGTGCCAGCAGTGTAGGACAGGGGAATCAGCCCCAGCATTTT.

This chain links TRBV7-8 with TRBJ2-2, with 7 bases fitting TRBD1. J gave up 6 bases and V 5 bases, and 6 bases lay outside the gene matches. This CDR3 contains 14 residues. Germline V gene sequence: CDR1 SGHVS, CDR2 FQNEAQ. The CDR3 protein is CASSRIQGPGELFF. The DNA for the CDR3 is TGTGCCAGCAGCCGAATACAGGGGCCCGGGGAGCTGTTTTTT.

CDR3 region: CASSQPVSYNEQFF. The CDR3 region has the DNA TGTGCCAGCAGCCAGCCTGTATCCTACAATGAGCAGTTCTTC. The rearrangement links TRBV11-2 to TRBJ2-1; no definite D call. Germline V lookup: CDR1 SGHAT, CDR2 FQNNGV. This CDR3 comprises 14 residues. Trimming left V 5 bases short and J 1 base short, with 9 bases between.

The chain recombines TRBV2 with TRBJ2-7; 9 bases fit TRBD2. The germline V gene has CDR1 SNHLY and CDR2 FYNNEI. Trimming cost V 7 bases and J 5 bases; bases outside gene matches: 9. The CDR3 length is 14 residues. CDR3 sequence reads: CASKEAGGRDEQYF. In nucleotides, the CDR3 is TGTGCCAGCAAAGAAGCGGGAGGTCGGGACGAGCAGTACTTC.

The V call is TRBV10-2, the J call TRBJ2-7, with D maybe TRBD1 (5 bases). Germline CDR1 is WSHSY and CDR2 is SAAADI. V dropped 4 bases and J dropped 5 bases, with 9 bases sitting between them. The CDR3 totals 12 residues. The CDR3 DNA reads as TGCGCCAGCAGTGTGACAGTTAACGAGCAGTACTTC. This codes for CASSVTVNEQYF.

This clone was seen a few times. The rearrangement uses TRBV6-5 and TRBJ2-7; D not certain. This CDR3 is 11 amino acids long. The germline CDR1 and CDR2 sequences are MNHEY and SVGAGI. The V and J ends lost 7 bases and 5 bases respectively, with 9 bases between them. The CDR3 loop reads CASTVGHEQYF. The CDR3, as DNA: TGTGCCAGCACGGTCGGCCACGAGCAGTACTTC.

On this clone: Other DNA variants within this sample encode the same CDR3. The rearrangement uses TRBV7-3 and TRBJ1-1; D is unclear. V lost 4 bases, J lost 1 base, and 7 bases lay in between. The CDR3 sequence is 13 residues long. Germline V lookup: CDR1 SGHTA, CDR2 FQGTGA. This chain's CDR3 is CASSSGPNTEAFF. The CDR3 DNA sequence: TGTGCCAGCAGCTCGGGTCCGAACACTGAAGCTTTCTTT.

The V call is TRBV20-1, the J call TRBJ2-3, with D possibly being TRBD1 or TRBD2 (5 bases each). The CDR3 is 18 residues long. The V and J ends lost 3 bases and 3 bases respectively, with 25 bases between them. Looked up from germline, CDR1 is DFQATT and CDR2 is SNEGSKA (reference sequence). The CDR3 loop reads CSASYPPGLAPLTDTQYF. Written as DNA, the CDR3 is TGCAGTGCTAGTTACCCCCCGGGGCTAGCACCCCTGACAGATACGCAGTATTTT.

The chain has TRBV2 and TRBJ2-6; 8 bases fit TRBD1. Trimming took 8 bases from V and 4 from J; bases not matched to a gene: 7. CDR3 length: 15 residues. The germline V gene encodes CDR1 SNHLY and CDR2 FYNNEI. CDR3 sequence reads: CASPSGGAGANVLTF. The DNA for the CDR3 is TGTGCCAGCCCCTCAGGGGGCGCCGGGGCCAACGTCCTGACTTTC.

A word on this clone: Its ends do not fully match the called genes, so a read error is possible. This rearrangement joins TRBV28 to TRBJ1-4, with unresolved D. CDR3 length equals 14 residues. CDR1 is MDHEN, CDR2 SYDVKM, per germline. This CDR3 reads CAGSFGGRNEKLFF. In DNA, the CDR3 is TGTGCCGGCAGTTTTGGAGGGCGGAATGAAAAACTGTTTTTT.

In DNA form, the CDR3 reads TGTGCCAGCAGCCGCGGGCTGGGCCCTAGCGGGGGCTACAATGAGCAGTTCTTC. This gives the protein CASSRGLGPSGGYNEQFF. The chain is built from TRBV14 and TRBJ2-1; 10 bases are shared with TRBD2. Losses at the gene ends were 4 bases for V and 3 bases for J; bases not matched to a gene: 12. Germline CDR1 SGHDN, CDR2 FVKESK. The CDR3 contains 18 residues.

The chain recombines TRBV28 with TRBJ2-3; TRBD2 matches at 7 bases. The CDR3 covers 19 residues. V shed 1 base and J 2 bases; nucleotides not matched to a gene: 15. The germline V gene has CDR1 MDHEN and CDR2 SYDVKM. The CDR3 coding sequence is TGTGCCAGCAGTTTATTAGGGCGGGGGATTCCAAAGTCCACAGATACGCAGTATTTT. It is translated as CASSLLGRGIPKSTDTQYF.

The gene calls are TRBV24-1 and TRBJ1-1; D not resolved. CDR1 is KGHDR and CDR2 is SFDVKD in the germline V gene. V was cut by 7 bases and J by 1 base, with 9 bases left in between. The length of the CDR3 is 13 residues. This CDR3 is CATRGAGNTEAFF. CDR3 nucleotide sequence: TGTGCCACCAGGGGAGCGGGGAACACTGAAGCTTTCTTT.

Note on this clone: The sample contains more than one DNA sequence encoding this CDR3. This chain uses TRBV10-3 with TRBJ1-3; a possible D gene is TRBD1 (5 bases). Germline V gene sequence: CDR1 ENHRY, CDR2 SYGVKD. The V and J ends lost 5 bases and 0 bases respectively, with 8 bases between them. The CDR3 spans 14 residues. In nucleotides, the CDR3 is TGTGCCATCAGTCGACAGTCCTCTGGAAACACCATATATTTT. Encoded protein: CAISRQSSGNTIYF.

J is TRBJ1-1 and V is TRBV7-8; D uncertain. Trimming removed 8 bases at V and 4 bases at J, with 11 bases between. CDR1 SGHVS and CDR2 FQNEAQ come from the germline V gene. This CDR3 has 12 residues. The CDR3 is CASLSLSTEAFF. CDR3 sequence (DNA): TGTGCCAGCCTATCCTTGAGCACTGAAGCTTTCTTT.

The rearrangement links TRBV28 to TRBJ2-7; TRBD2 agrees at 10 bases. CDR3 size: 14 residues. The germline V gene encodes CDR1 MDHEN and CDR2 SYDVKM. J gave up 2 bases and V 6 bases, and 4 bases lay outside the gene matches. CDR3 in amino acids: CASREREGTYEQYF. Here the CDR3 DNA reads TGTGCCAGCAGAGAGCGGGAGGGGACCTACGAGCAGTACTTC.

The V and J genes are TRBV19 and TRBJ2-1, with D perhaps matching TRBD2 (6 bases). This CDR3 comprises 15 residues. V was shortened by 4 bases and J by 2 bases, with 12 bases between the two germline ends. The germline gives CDR1 LNHDA, CDR2 SQIVND (reference sequence). The chain's CDR3 is CASSTVGSPYNEQFF. The CDR3 nucleotides read TGTGCCAGTAGTACCGTCGGGAGTCCCTACAATGAGCAGTTCTTC.

The genes are TRBV6-5 and TRBJ2-7, with unresolved D. Deletions cut 9 bases from V and 6 bases from J, with 18 bases between. Germline loops: CDR1 MNHEY, CDR2 SVGAGI. This CDR3 has 13 residues. The CDR3 sequence: CARAVGPNREQYF. The CDR3 DNA reads as TGTGCCAGGGCGGTAGGTCCCAACCGCGAGCAGTACTTC.

This clone has a single count. The V gene is TRBV28, the J gene TRBJ2-1, with unresolved D. CDR1 is MDHEN and CDR2 is SYDVKM in the germline V gene. V lost 7 bases and J lost 8, with 12 bases in between. The CDR3 sequence is 12 residues long. The CDR3 nucleotides read TGTGCCAGCACCCTTCTCTCAGATGAGCAGTTCTTC. This gives the protein CASTLLSDEQFF.

This chain uses TRBV24-1 with TRBJ2-1; D gene uncertain. The V end was cut by 8 bases, the J end by 12 bases, with 4 bases between. Looked up from germline, CDR1 is KGHDR and CDR2 is SFDVKD. The CDR3 extends over 8 amino acids. DNA for the CDR3: TGTGCCACCATTCTGCAGTTCTTC. Encoded protein: CATILQFF.

This rearrangement joins TRBV13 to TRBJ1-2, with 8 bases aligning to TRBD1. The CDR3 is made up of 16 amino acids. With 0 bases clipped from V and 5 bases from J, the junction kept 8 bases outside the gene matches. The germline gives CDR1 PRHDT, CDR2 FYEKMQ (reference sequence). The CDR3: CASSLGPGGAGYGYTF. The CDR3 region has the DNA TGTGCCAGCAGCTTAGGGCCAGGGGGCGCGGGGTATGGCTACACCTTC.

This chain links TRBV27 with TRBJ1-5, with TRBD1 as a possible D gene (5 bases). This CDR3 spans 10 amino acids. Per the germline V gene, CDR1 is MNHEY and CDR2 is SMNVEV (reference sequence). V was pared by 8 bases and J by 8 bases, with 7 bases between. CDR3 protein: CASAREPQHF. The CDR3 nucleotides are TGTGCCAGCGCCAGGGAGCCCCAGCATTTT.